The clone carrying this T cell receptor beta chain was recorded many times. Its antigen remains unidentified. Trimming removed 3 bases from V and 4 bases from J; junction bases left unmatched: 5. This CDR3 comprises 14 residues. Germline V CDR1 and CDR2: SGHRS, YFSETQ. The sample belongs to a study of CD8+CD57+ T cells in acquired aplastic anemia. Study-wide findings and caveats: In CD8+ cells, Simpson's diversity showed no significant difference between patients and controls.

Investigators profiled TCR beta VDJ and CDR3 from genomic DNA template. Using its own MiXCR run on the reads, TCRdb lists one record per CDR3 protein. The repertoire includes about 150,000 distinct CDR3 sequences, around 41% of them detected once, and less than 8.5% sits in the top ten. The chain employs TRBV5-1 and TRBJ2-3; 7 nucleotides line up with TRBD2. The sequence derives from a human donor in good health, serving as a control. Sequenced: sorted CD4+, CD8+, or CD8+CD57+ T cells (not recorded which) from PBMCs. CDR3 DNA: TGCGCCAGCAGCTCGCGGAGCGGGGCAGATACGCAGTATTTT. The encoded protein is CASSSRSGADTQYF.